These 11 T cell receptor beta chains came from one sample sequenced in a study of blood T cell repertoires in COVID-19. Produced via immunoSEQ multiplex PCR; TCRdb's table is partial and in-frame only. Of around 200,000 clones listed, about 83% are singletons. Input material: peripheral blood. The receptors were gathered from a woman between 45 and 65 years old with acute or convalescent COVID-19.

V gene TRBV10-3 combines with J gene TRBJ2-5; weak D call: TRBD2 (6 bases). This CDR3 is built from 13 residues. Trimming removed 7 bases at V and 2 bases at J, with 11 bases between. Germline V gene data show CDR1 as ENHRY and CDR2 as SYGVKD. The CDR3, as DNA: TGTGCCATCATGGCACGGGAGCAAGAGACCCAGTACTTC. It specifies CAIMAREQETQYF.

This clone was seen once. The chain recombines TRBV5-6 with TRBJ1-3, with 7 bases that match TRBD1. CDR1 is SGHDT, CDR2 YYEEEE, per germline. With 5 bases clipped from V and 0 bases from J, the junction kept 5 bases outside the gene matches. This CDR3 contains 15 residues. DNA for the CDR3: TGTGCCAGCAGACTACAGGGGACCTCTGGAAACACCATATATTTT. It codes for CASRLQGTSGNTIYF.

In its sample, this clone was seen a few times. The chain links TRBV7-9 to TRBJ1-2; TRBD1 matches 10 bases. The germline gives CDR1 SEHNR, CDR2 FQNEAQ (reference sequence). The CDR3 is made up of 15 amino acids. The V gene end was trimmed by 5 bases and the J gene end by 6 bases; junction bases not matched to a gene: 9. In DNA form, the CDR3 reads TGTGCCAGCAGCATGGGGACAGGGGAATTCCATGGCTACACCTTC. This gives the protein CASSMGTGEFHGYTF.

This chain uses TRBV15 with TRBJ1-1, with D possibly TRBD1 on 6 matching bases. The CDR3 contains 17 residues. Trimming took off 1 base at V and 4 bases at J, with 19 bases between the two ends. In germline, CDR1 is LNHNV, CDR2 YYDKDF (reference sequence). CDR3: CATSRGTGRMSGTEAFF. The CDR3 DNA reads TGTGCCACCAGCAGAGGAACAGGGCGTATGTCAGGCACTGAAGCTTTCTTT.

This clone was seen only once. V and J are TRBV2 and TRBJ2-3, with a weak D call TRBD2 (6 bases). This CDR3 contains 13 residues. V was clipped by 7 bases and J by 5 bases, with 13 bases between them. The germline V gene encodes CDR1 SNHLY and CDR2 FYNNEI. The CDR3 coding sequence is TGTGCCAGCAACCGGAGGGCCGGAGATACGCAGTATTTT. It codes for CASNRRAGDTQYF.

V usage is TRBV7-6 and J usage is TRBJ2-3, with D possibly being TRBD2 (5 bases). The CDR3 extends over 17 amino acids. CDR1 and CDR2 from the germline V gene are SGHVS and FNYEAQ. V was clipped by 0 bases and J by 3 bases, with 16 bases between them. For the CDR3, the DNA is TGTGCCAGCAGCTTAGCTTCGGGGTCTTTCCGTACAGATACGCAGTATTTT. Protein product: CASSLASGSFRTDTQYF. The full variable domain, its missing parts supplied by reference TRBV7-6 and TRBJ2-3, is GAGVSQSPRYKVTKRGQDVALRCDPISGHVSLYWYRQALGQGPEFLTYFNYEAQQDKSGLPNDRFSAERPEGSISTLTIQRTEQRDSAMYRCASSLASGSFRTDTQYFGPGTRLTVL.

V is TRBV7-9 and J is TRBJ1-1; D is perhaps TRBD1 (5 bases). Between the trimmed V and J ends, which lost 4 bases and 0 bases, there was a span of 12 bases. This CDR3 is 15 amino acids long. Germline V gene data show CDR1 as SEHNR and CDR2 as FQNEAQ (reference sequence). CDR3 nucleotides: TGTGCCAGCAGCTCAGGACAAGGGATGAACACTGAAGCTTTCTTT. Translating it yields CASSSGQGMNTEAFF.

CDR3 in amino acids: CASSTNRGWYGYTF. CDR3 bases: TGTGCCAGTAGTACTAACAGGGGATGGTATGGCTACACCTTC. The chain has TRBV19 and TRBJ1-2, with 7 bases that match TRBD1. This CDR3 is built from 14 residues. CDR1 is LNHDA, CDR2 SQIVND, per germline (reference sequence). The ends lost 4 bases at V and 5 bases at J; junction bases unmatched: 7.

This clone was seen a few times. This chain joins TRBV2 and TRBJ2-7, with D possibly being TRBD2 (5 bases). The CDR3 contains 13 residues. The V end was cut by 4 bases, the J end by 5 bases, with 12 bases between. Germline V CDR1 and CDR2: SNHLY, FYNNEI. The CDR3 region has the DNA TGTGCCAGCAGTGGACGAGGGTTCGACGAGCAGTACTTC. Amino acid sequence: CASSGRGFDEQYF.

The rearrangement uses TRBV27 and TRBJ2-3; possible D gene TRBD2, 6 bases. Trimming left V 9 bases short and J 1 base short, with 8 bases between. CDR3 size: 12 residues. The V gene's germline CDR1 is MNHEY and CDR2 SMNVEV (reference sequence). CDR3 sequence: CASSGRTDTQYF. The CDR3, as DNA: TGTGCCAGTAGCGGACGCACAGATACGCAGTATTTT.

V and J are TRBV7-9 and TRBJ2-2; unclear D gene. Trimming took 0 bases from V and 5 from J, leaving 16 bases between them. The germline CDR1 and CDR2 sequences are SEHNR and FQNEAQ (reference sequence). The CDR3 runs 17 residues. The CDR3 DNA follows: TGTGCCAGCAGCTTAGCAGCGACTTTCGGATCGACCGGGGAGCTGTTTTTT. Its protein product is CASSLAATFGSTGELFF.